Shown below are 13 T cell receptor beta chains from a single sample sequenced in a study of tumor-infiltrating lymphocytes in primary liver carcinoma. A constant-region primer served to make TCR beta cDNA from approximately 490 ng total RNA. Investigators got TCR beta libraries out of three nested multiplex PCR rounds, done with slightly modified ARM-PCR. TRBV1-TRBV30 forward primers and a C-beta reverse primer were used in the first two PCR rounds, which each ran for 9 to 10 cycles. TCRdb re-analysed the multiplex PCR reads in MiXCR, keeping a single row per CDR3 protein. The repertoire holds some 100,000 distinct CDR3 sequences, with approximately 70% as singletons. Starting material for RNA and DNA co-extraction consisted of roughly 17-31 mg of unsorted bulk tissue. The specimen was liver tumor tissue from sampling region 2. The subset is: tumor region T2, inferior pole. The receptors originated from a woman in her fifties or sixties with primary liver carcinoma and hepatitis B virus infection.

With respect to this clonotype: A much bigger clone sits one base away, suggesting this may be a read error. The chain recombines TRBV28 with TRBJ2-5; TRBD2 matches at 7 bases. This CDR3 contains 15 residues. Per germline, CDR1 MDHEN and CDR2 SYDVKM. The CDR3 nucleotides read TGTGCCTGCAGTGGCCCGGGAGGCGCCCAAGAGACCCAGTACTTC. The encoded protein is CACSGPGGAQETQYF. Full variable domain (remainder filled in from reference TRBV28 and TRBJ2-5): DVKVTQSSRYLVKRTGEKVFLECVQDMDHENMFWYRQDPGLGLRLIYFSYDVKMKEKGDIPEGYSVSREKKERFSLILESASTNQTSMYLCACSGPGGAQETQYFGPGTRLLVL.

Regarding this clonotype: A much more abundant neighbour one base away suggests this may be a read error. This rearrangement joins TRBV5-4 to TRBJ2-1; D is unresolved. The CDR3 covers 16 residues. V lost 6 bases, J lost 7 bases, and 23 bases lay in between. Germline V CDR1 and CDR2: SGHNT, YYREEE (reference sequence). The CDR3 is CASTTDETPLGNEQFF. CDR3 in DNA: TGTGCCAGCACCACCGACGAGACTCCCTTAGGGAATGAGCAGTTCTTC. Variable domain in full (rest from reference TRBV5-4 and TRBJ2-1): ETGVTQSPTHLIKTRGQQVTLRCSSQSGHNTVSWYQQALGQGPQFIFQYYREEENGRGNFPPRFSGLQFPNYSSELNVNALELDDSALYLCASTTDETPLGNEQFFGPGTRLTVL.

On this clonotype itself: Germline and junction disagree at one end, which may indicate a read error. The chain couples TRBV6-1 to TRBJ1-1; a possible D gene is TRBD1 (6 bases). The V gene's germline CDR1 is MNHNS and CDR2 SASEGT. This CDR3 is built from 12 residues. DNA for the CDR3: TGTGCCAGCAGTGAAGTTGGGACATGGCCCAACTTT. Translating gives CASSEVGTWPNF.

The chain carries TRBV29-1 and TRBJ2-7; TRBD2 might be the D (5 bases). Trimming stripped 4 bases from V and 2 bases from J, with 15 bases between. CDR3 size: 14 residues. Germline V gives CDR1 SQVTM, CDR2 ANQGSEA. CDR3: CSVVGTRDTYEQYF. As DNA, the CDR3 is TGCAGCGTTGTGGGAACTAGGGATACCTACGAGCAGTACTTC.

Note on this clonotype: A much larger clone lies a single base off, so this may be a read error. The DNA for the CDR3 is TGTGCCAACAGATCGAGGACAGGGCAAGGCTACACCTTC. It specifies CANRSRTGQGYTF. The chain employs TRBV28 and TRBJ1-2, with TRBD1 identical over 8 bases. This CDR3 is 13 amino acids long. The germline CDR1 and CDR2 sequences are MDHEN and SYDVKM. The V gene end was trimmed by 10 bases and the J gene end by 8 bases; junction bases not matched to a gene: 12.

Of note for this clonotype: A junction end diverges from the germline sequence, so it may reflect a read error. The chain is built from TRBV11-1 and TRBJ2-7, with TRBD1 as a possible D gene (6 bases). Looked up from germline, CDR1 is SGHAT and CDR2 is FQDESV (reference sequence). The CDR3 length is 15 residues. CDR3 residues: CTSSPRTAGLREQHF. The CDR3 nucleotides read TGTACCAGCAGCCCTCGGACAGCAGGGCTACGCGAGCAGCACTTC.

As concerns this clonotype: A junction end diverges from the germline sequence, so it may reflect a read error. The chain links TRBV12-3 or TRBV12-4 to TRBJ2-7; TRBD1 agrees at 8 bases. The CDR3 sequence is 15 residues long. The CDR3, as DNA: TGTGCCAGCTGTTTTGGACAGGGCATCCTCTACGAGCAGTACTTC. This gives the protein CASCFGQGILYEQYF.

About this clonotype: The germline gene is not matched at one end of the junction; a read error may be the cause. This sequence joins TRBV11-2 and TRBJ2-2; possible D gene TRBD2, 5 bases. Germline CDR1 SGHAT, CDR2 FQNNGV. The CDR3 is 13 residues long. CDR3 sequence reads: CASSLDRTWELLF. The DNA of the CDR3 is TGTGCCAGCAGCTTAGATAGGACTTGGGAGCTTTTATTT.

A word on this clonotype: Since a much larger clone is just one base distant, this may be a read error. This chain connects TRBV4-1 to TRBJ2-3; 7 positions match TRBD2. This CDR3 has 17 amino acids. Germline assignment: CDR1 MGHRA and CDR2 YSYEKL. The CDR3 nucleotides read TGCACCAGCAGCCAAGAAGGGCCTAGCGGAAGCACAGATACGCAGTATTTT. Translation: CTSSQEGPSGSTDTQYF.

In the case of this clonotype: One junction end disagrees with the germline gene, perhaps due to a read error. The rearrangement uses TRBV10-3 and TRBJ1-2, with D possibly matching TRBD1 (6 bases). Germline CDR1 reads ENHRY; CDR2 reads SYGVKD. This CDR3 comprises 12 residues. CDR3 in DNA: TGTGCCATCGCGTCGGACAGCTATGGCTACAACTTC. This encodes CAIASDSYGYNF.

There are many counts of this clonotype. The J gene is TRBJ1-2, the V gene TRBV7-9; D is uncertain. Trimming cost V 1 base and J 1 base, with 16 bases left between them. Germline V gene lookup returns CDR1 SEHNR and CDR2 FQNEAQ (reference sequence). The CDR3 is 17 residues long. The CDR3 DNA sequence: TGTGCCAGCAGCTTAGGGGATTGGTCAGCGCTTAACTATGGCTACACCTTC. This encodes CASSLGDWSALNYGYTF.

With regard to this clonotype: Germline and junction disagree at one end, which may indicate a read error. V gene TRBV29-1 combines with J gene TRBJ2-3; 7 positions match TRBD1. The CDR3 length is 14 residues. CDR1 is SQVTM, CDR2 ANQGSEA, per germline. CDR3 residues: CRVATGISTDMQYF. CDR3 sequence (DNA): TGCAGAGTCGCGACAGGGATCAGCACAGATATGCAGTATTTT.

The table lists this clonotype with many counts. This sequence joins TRBV5-1 and TRBJ1-3; D call uncertain. V lost 0 bases and J 2 bases, leaving 6 bases between the germline ends. Germline CDR1 SGHRS, CDR2 YFSETQ. This CDR3 has 14 residues. The CDR3 DNA reads TGCGCCAGCAGCTTGGCCGGCGCTGGAAACACCATATATTTT. Translated: CASSLAGAGNTIYF.